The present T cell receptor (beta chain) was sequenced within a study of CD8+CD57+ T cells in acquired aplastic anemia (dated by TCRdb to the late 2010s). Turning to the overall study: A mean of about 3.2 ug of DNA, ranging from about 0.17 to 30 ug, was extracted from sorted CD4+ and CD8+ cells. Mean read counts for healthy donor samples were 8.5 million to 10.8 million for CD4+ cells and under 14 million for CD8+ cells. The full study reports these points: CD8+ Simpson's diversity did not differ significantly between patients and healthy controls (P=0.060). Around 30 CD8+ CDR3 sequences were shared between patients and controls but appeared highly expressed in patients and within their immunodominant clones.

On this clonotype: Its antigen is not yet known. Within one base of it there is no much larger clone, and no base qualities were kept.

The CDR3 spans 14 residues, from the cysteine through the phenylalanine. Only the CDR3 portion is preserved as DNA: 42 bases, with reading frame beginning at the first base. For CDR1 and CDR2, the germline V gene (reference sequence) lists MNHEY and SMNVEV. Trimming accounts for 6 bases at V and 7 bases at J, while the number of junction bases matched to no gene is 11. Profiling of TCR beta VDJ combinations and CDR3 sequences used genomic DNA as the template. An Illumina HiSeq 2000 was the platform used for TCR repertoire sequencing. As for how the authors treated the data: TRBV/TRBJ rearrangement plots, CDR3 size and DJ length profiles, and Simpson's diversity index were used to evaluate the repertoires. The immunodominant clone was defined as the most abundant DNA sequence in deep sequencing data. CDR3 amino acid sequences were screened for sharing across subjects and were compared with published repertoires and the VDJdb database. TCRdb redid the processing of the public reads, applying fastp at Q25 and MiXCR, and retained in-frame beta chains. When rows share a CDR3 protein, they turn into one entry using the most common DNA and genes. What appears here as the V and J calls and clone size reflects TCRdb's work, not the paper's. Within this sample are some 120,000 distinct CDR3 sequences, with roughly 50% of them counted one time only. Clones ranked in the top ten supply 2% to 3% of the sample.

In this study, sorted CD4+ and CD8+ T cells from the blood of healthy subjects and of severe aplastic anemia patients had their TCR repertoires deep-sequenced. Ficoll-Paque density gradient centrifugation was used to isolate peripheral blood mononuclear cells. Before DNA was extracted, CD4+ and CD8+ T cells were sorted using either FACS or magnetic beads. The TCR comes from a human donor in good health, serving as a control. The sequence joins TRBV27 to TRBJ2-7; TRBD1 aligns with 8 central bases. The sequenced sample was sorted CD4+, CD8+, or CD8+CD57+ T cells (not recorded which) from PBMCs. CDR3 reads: CASRGDRLSGEQYF. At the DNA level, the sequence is TGTGCCAGCAGGGGGGACAGGCTCTCGGGGGAGCAGTACTTC.